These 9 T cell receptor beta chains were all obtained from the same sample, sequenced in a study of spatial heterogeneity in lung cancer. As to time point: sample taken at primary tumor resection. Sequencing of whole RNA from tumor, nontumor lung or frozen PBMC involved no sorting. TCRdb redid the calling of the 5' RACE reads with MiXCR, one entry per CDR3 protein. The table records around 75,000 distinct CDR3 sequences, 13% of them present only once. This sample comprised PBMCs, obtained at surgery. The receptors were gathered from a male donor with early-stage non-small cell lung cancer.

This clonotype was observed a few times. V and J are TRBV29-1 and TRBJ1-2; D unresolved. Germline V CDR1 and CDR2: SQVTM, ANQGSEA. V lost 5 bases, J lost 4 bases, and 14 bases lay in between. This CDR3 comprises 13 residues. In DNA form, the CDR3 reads TGCAGCGTTATTCTTGTTATGCCCTATGGCTACACCTTC. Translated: CSVILVMPYGYTF.

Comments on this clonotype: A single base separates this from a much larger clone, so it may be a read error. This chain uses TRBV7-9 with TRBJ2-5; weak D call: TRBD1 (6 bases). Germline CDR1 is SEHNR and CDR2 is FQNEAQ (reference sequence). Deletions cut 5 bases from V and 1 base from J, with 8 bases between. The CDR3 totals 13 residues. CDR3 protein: CASSPDSQETQYF. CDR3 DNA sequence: TGTGCCAGCAGCCCGGACAGCCAAGAGACCCAGTACTTC.

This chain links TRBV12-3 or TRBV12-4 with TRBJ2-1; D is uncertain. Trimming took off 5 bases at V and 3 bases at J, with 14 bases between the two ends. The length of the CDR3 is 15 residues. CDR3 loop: CASSHVPTGYNEQFF. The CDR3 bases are TGTGCCAGCAGTCACGTTCCGACTGGCTACAATGAGCAGTTCTTC.

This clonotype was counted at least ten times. The CDR3 bases are TGTGCCTGGAGTGTGGGCCCGCGAACTGAAGCTTTCTTT. Protein product: CAWSVGPRTEAFF. The genes are TRBV30 and TRBJ1-1; D gene ambiguous. Germline V gene lookup returns CDR1 GTSNPN and CDR2 SVGIG (reference sequence). The CDR3 length is 13 residues. The V and J ends lost 0 bases and 5 bases respectively, with 10 bases between them.

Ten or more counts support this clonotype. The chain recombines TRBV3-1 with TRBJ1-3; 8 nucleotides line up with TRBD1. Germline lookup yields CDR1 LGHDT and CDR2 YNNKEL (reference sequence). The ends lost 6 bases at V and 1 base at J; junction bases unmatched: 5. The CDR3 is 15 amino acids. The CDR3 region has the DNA TGTGCCAGCAGTCGGGGACAGGCGTCTGGAAACACCATATATTTT. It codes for CASSRGQASGNTIYF. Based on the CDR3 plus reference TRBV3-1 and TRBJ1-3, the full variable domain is DTAVSQTPKYLVTQMGNDKSIKCEQNLGHDTMYWYKQDSKKFLKIMFSYNNKELIINETVPNRFSPKSPDKAHLNLHINSLELGDSAVYFCASSRGQASGNTIYFGEGSWLTVV.

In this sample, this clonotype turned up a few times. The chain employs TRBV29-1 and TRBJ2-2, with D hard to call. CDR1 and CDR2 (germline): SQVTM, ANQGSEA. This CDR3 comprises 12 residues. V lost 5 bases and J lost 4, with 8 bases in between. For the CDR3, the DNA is TGCAGCGTTCAACAGTCCACCGGGGAGCTGTTTTTT. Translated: CSVQQSTGELFF.

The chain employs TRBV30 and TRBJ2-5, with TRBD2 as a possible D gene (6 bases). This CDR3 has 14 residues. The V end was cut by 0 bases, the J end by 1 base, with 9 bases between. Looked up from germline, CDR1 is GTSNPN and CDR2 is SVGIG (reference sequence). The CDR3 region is CAWSVGLPQETQYF. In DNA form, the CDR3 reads TGTGCCTGGAGTGTAGGACTACCCCAAGAGACCCAGTACTTC.

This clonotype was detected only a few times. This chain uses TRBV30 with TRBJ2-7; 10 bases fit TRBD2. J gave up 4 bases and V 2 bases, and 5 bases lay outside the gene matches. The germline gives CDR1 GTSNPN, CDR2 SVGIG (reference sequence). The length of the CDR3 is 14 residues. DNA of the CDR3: TGTGCCTGGAGTACACTAGCGGGACTTTACGAGCAGTACTTC. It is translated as CAWSTLAGLYEQYF.

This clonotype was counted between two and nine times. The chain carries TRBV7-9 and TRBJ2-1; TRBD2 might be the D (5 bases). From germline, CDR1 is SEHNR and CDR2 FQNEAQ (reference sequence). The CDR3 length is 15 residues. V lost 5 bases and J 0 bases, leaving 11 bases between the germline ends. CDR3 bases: TGTGCCAGCAGCCCCCTGGGGAGCTCCTACAATGAGCAGTTCTTC. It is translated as CASSPLGSSYNEQFF.